This T cell receptor beta chain derives from a study of T cell changes during pregnancy in multiple sclerosis. Generated by immunoSEQ multiplex PCR, the TCRdb table keeps only in-frame clones and is missing some. The sample includes about 80,000 clones, about 92% seen only once; the top ten take more than 1.4%. V lost 2 bases to trimming and J lost 2 bases; unmatched junction nucleotides: 4. The germline gives CDR1 MNHEY, CDR2 SMNVEV (reference sequence). This CDR3 has 15 amino acids. The rearrangement uses TRBV27 and TRBJ2-3, with 7 bases that match TRBD2. The receptor was isolated from a female donor with multiple sclerosis, enrolled in a pregnancy study. The input for sequencing was peripheral blood, taken before pregnancy. CDR3 sequence: CASSLERGTTDTQYF. In DNA form, the CDR3 reads TGTGCCAGCAGTTTAGAGCGGGGTACCACAGATACGCAGTATTTT.